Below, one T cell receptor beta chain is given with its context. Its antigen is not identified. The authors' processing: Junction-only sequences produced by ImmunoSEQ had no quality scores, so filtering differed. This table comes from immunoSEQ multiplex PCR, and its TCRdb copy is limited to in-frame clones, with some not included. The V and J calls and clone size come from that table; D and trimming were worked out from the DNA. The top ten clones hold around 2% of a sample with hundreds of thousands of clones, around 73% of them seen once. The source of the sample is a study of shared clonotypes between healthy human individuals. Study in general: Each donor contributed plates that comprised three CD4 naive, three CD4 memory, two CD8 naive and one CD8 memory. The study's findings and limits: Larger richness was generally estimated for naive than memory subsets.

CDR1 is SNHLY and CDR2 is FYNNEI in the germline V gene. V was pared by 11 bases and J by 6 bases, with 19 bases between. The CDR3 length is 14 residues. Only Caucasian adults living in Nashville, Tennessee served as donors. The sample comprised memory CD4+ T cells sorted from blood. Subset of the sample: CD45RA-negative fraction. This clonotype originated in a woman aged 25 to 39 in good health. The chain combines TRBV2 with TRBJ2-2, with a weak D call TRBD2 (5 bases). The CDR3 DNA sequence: TGTGCCTCAGCGGCGGCTATTGGCGCCGGGGAGCTGTTTTTT. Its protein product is CASAAAIGAGELFF. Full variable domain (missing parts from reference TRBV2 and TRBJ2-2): EPEVTQTPSHQVTQMGQEVILRCVPISNHLYFYWYRQILGQKVEFLVSFYNNEISEKSEIFDDQFSVERPDGSNFTLKIRSTKLEDSAMYFCASAAAIGAGELFFGEGSRLTVL.